Reported below is one T cell receptor beta chain. The ends were cut back, 5 bases at V and 3 bases at J, with 16 bases in the middle. Germline CDR1 and CDR2: ENHRY and SYGVKD. The CDR3 has 15 residues. Generated by immunoSEQ multiplex PCR, the TCRdb table keeps only in-frame clones and is missing some. The sample lists 260,000 or so clones; about 83% were seen once. The sample belongs to a study of cytomegalovirus exposure and HLA in healthy donors. This rearrangement joins TRBV10-3 to TRBJ1-1; D might be TRBD1 (5 bases). The sequencing input was PBMCs. The TCR comes from a man younger than 35 in good health and CMV-seronegative. CDR3 nucleotide sequence: TGTGCCATCAGTTCGACAGTGGGCATGCACACTGAAGCTTTCTTT. It specifies CAISSTVGMHTEAFF.